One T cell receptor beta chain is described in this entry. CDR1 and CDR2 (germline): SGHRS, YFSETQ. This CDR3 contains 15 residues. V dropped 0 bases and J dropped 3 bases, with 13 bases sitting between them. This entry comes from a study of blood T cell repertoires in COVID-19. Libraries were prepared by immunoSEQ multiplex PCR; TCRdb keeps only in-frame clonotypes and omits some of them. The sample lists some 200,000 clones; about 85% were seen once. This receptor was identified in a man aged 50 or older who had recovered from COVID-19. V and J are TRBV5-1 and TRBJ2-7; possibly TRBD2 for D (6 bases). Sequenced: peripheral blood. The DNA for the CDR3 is TGCGCCAGCAGCTTGGCCCCGGGAGAATACTACGAGCAGTACTTC. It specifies CASSLAPGEYYEQYF.